This T cell receptor beta chain derives from a study of blood T cell repertoires in COVID-19. Looking at the study overall: The samples span acute and convalescent COVID-19 from the United States, Italy and Spain. From T cells, B-cell-depleted T cells, or PBMCs came the material, which was cDNA or gDNA.

Repertoires were generated with immunoSEQ multiplex PCR, while TCRdb's copy carries only in-frame clones and drops some. The sample records 85,000 to 100,000 clones, 81% being singletons. The source of this sequence is a man older than 75 with COVID-19, enrolled during active disease. The specimen sequenced was peripheral blood.

DNA for the CDR3: TGCGCCAGCAGCCAATCGATCGGGACTCTCGATGAGCAGTTCTTC. Translated, it gives CASSQSIGTLDEQFF. The V call is TRBV5-1, the J call TRBJ2-1, with D tentatively TRBD2 (6 bases). From germline, CDR1 is SGHRS and CDR2 YFSETQ. This CDR3 is built from 15 residues. V lost 4 bases to trimming and J lost 8 bases, with 19 bases between them.